This T cell receptor beta chain appears in the sequencing data of a study of spatial heterogeneity in lung cancer. Study details: In tumor regions TCR transcript counts correlated strongly with a matched bulk RNA-seq T cell module score. As counted in raw reads, each unique TCR and UMI combination appeared more than ten times on average.

This clonotype is classed as medium-sized. Its antigen is currently unknown. Trimming shortened V by 1 base and J by 6 bases, and 15 bases separated the two germline ends. There are 15 residues in the CDR3. Germline lookup yields CDR1 MNHNY and CDR2 SVGAGI (reference sequence). Each CDR3 protein is one row after TCRdb ran MiXCR on the 5' RACE reads. The table includes 2,000 to 3,000 distinct CDR3 sequences, less than 1.5% detected once. General study points: Counts of expanded alpha and beta TCRs within tumors tracked the tumor nonsynonymous mutation count.

Described time point: sample taken at primary tumor resection. The donors comprised about 74 untreated early-stage non-small cell lung cancer patients. Sequencing covered unsorted whole RNA taken from tumor, nontumor lung or frozen PBMC. The V gene is TRBV6-6, the J gene TRBJ1-2; tentative D call: TRBD1 (5 bases). The sample here was lung tumor tissue, taken at surgery. This TCR came from a male donor with early-stage non-small cell lung cancer. The chain's CDR3 is CASSYWGELTDGYTF. DNA of the CDR3: TGTGCCAGCAGTTACTGGGGCGAGTTGACCGATGGCTACACCTTC.